The 18 T cell receptor beta chains reported below all come from one sample, sequenced in a study of cytomegalovirus exposure and HLA in healthy donors. 60 Vbeta and 13 Jbeta primers were used in PCR. Measured with immunoSEQ multiplex PCR; TCRdb has only the in-frame clones, and not every one. Here the sample table reports 90,000 to 100,000 clones. The specimen sequenced was PBMCs. These TCRs come from a woman in her twenties or thirties in good health and CMV-seronegative.

A word on this clone: The junction does not match germline at one end; this may be a read error. The CDR3 loop is CASSPAGEVEQFF. The CDR3 DNA sequence: TGTGCTAGCAGTCCAGCGGGGGAGGTTGAGCAGTTCTTC. The rearrangement uses TRBV7-7 and TRBJ2-1; TRBD2 matches 8 bases. The CDR3 has 13 residues. Germline assignment: CDR1 SSHAT and CDR2 FNYEAQ (reference sequence).

The chain links TRBV28 to TRBJ1-5; 10 nucleotides agree with TRBD1. The CDR3 is 15 residues long. V lost 4 bases to trimming and J lost 7 bases; unmatched junction nucleotides: 7. In germline, CDR1 is MDHEN, CDR2 SYDVKM. The chain's CDR3 is CASSWRQGARQPQHF. CDR3 DNA: TGTGCCAGCAGTTGGCGACAGGGGGCACGGCAGCCCCAGCATTTT.

The chain carries TRBV27 and TRBJ2-7; D perhaps matches TRBD2 (5 bases). The ends were cut back, 2 bases at V and 4 bases at J, with 18 bases in the middle. The CDR3 is 16 amino acids. Per germline, CDR1 MNHEY and CDR2 SMNVEV (reference sequence). CDR3 in DNA: TGTGCCAGCAGTTTAGGGGAGCCAGCCGGTGGATACGAGCAGTACTTC. It encodes CASSLGEPAGGYEQYF.

V is TRBV6-1 and J is TRBJ1-5; no clear D. The CDR3 runs 12 residues. The germline CDR1 and CDR2 sequences are MNHNS and SASEGT. The germline V and J ends were trimmed by 8 bases and 9 bases, with 14 bases remaining between them. This chain's CDR3 is CASLLKGGPQHF. In nucleotides, the CDR3 is TGTGCCAGCCTGTTAAAGGGAGGGCCCCAGCATTTT.

The V call is TRBV4-2, the J call TRBJ2-7, with 8 nucleotides matching TRBD2. Germline V lookup: CDR1 LGHNA, CDR2 YNFKEQ. After removal of 0 bases from V and 9 bases from J, the junction contained 16 bases not matched to a gene. This CDR3 comprises 17 residues. In nucleotides, the CDR3 is TGTGCCAGCAGCCAAGACCTGGGGCTAGCGGGCGAACGCGCGCAGTACTTC. Translation gives CASSQDLGLAGERAQYF.

J is TRBJ1-6 and V is TRBV7-9; TRBD1 aligns across 8 bases. CDR3 length: 16 residues. Germline V lookup: CDR1 SEHNR, CDR2 FQNEAQ (reference sequence). V shed 5 bases, J shed 8 bases, and the junction held 11 bases outside the gene matches. The CDR3 nucleotides are TGTGCCAGCAGCCCGATGGACAGGGTGATTGATTCACCCCTCCACTTT. This encodes CASSPMDRVIDSPLHF.

The V call is TRBV18, the J call TRBJ1-2, with a possible D match to TRBD1 (5 bases). The V end was cut by 5 bases, the J end by 4 bases, with 26 bases between. Germline CDR1 is KGHSH and CDR2 is LQKENI. This CDR3 spans 18 amino acids. CDR3 DNA sequence: TGTGCCAGCTCATTACTAGCGGGAATGCCGTCCGGGGGCTATGGCTACACCTTC. Its translation is CASSLLAGMPSGGYGYTF.

The chain couples TRBV11-3 to TRBJ1-1; no clear D gene. Germline CDR1 SGHNT, CDR2 YENEEA. The CDR3 covers 14 residues. V was shortened by 2 bases and J by 1 base, with 8 bases between the two germline ends. The CDR3 region is CASSLTRGNTEAFF. The CDR3 DNA follows: TGTGCCAGCAGCTTAACACGGGGGAACACTGAAGCTTTCTTT.

The V gene is TRBV28, the J gene TRBJ1-2; D call uncertain. Trimming removed 4 bases at V and 2 bases at J, with 11 bases between. CDR1 is MDHEN and CDR2 is SYDVKM in the germline V gene. This CDR3 comprises 14 residues. For the CDR3, the DNA is TGTGCCAGCAGTTCGAGCCCCCTAAACTATGGCTACACCTTC. It encodes CASSSSPLNYGYTF.

As for this clone: The same CDR3 is also encoded by other DNA sequences in this sample. The rearrangement links TRBV6-4 to TRBJ2-1, with 9 nucleotides matching TRBD1. This CDR3 has 15 residues. Germline loops: CDR1 MRHNA, CDR2 SNTAGT. With 0 bases clipped from V and 3 bases from J, the junction kept 0 bases outside the gene matches. CDR3 nucleotides: TGTGCCAGCAGTGACTCGACAGGGGGCTACAATGAGCAGTTCTTC. Its protein is CASSDSTGGYNEQFF.

As for this clone: One junction end disagrees with the germline gene, perhaps due to a read error. J is TRBJ2-1 and V is TRBV9, with 9 bases lining up with TRBD2. CDR3 size: 16 residues. Germline CDR1 SGDLS, CDR2 YYNGEE. CDR3 bases: TGTGCCAGCAGCGTAGATGCGGGGGGGGCCTACACTGAGCAGTTCTTC. Translating it yields CASSVDAGGAYTEQFF.

The chain has TRBV6-5 and TRBJ1-2; 8 bases are shared with TRBD1. Germline V gene data show CDR1 as MNHEY and CDR2 as SVGAGI. The CDR3 consists of 15 residues. Trimming took 2 bases from V and 2 from J; bases not matched to a gene: 4. The DNA of the CDR3 is TGTGCCAGCAGTTACCAACAGGGGGGGAACTATGGCTACACCTTC. Residues: CASSYQQGGNYGYTF.

This chain uses TRBV27 with TRBJ1-6; 7 bases agree with TRBD1. Germline CDR1 and CDR2: MNHEY and SMNVEV (reference sequence). V lost 5 bases to trimming and J lost 0 bases; unmatched junction nucleotides: 4. The CDR3 is 16 residues long. CDR3 protein: CASSRDSLSYNSPLHF. CDR3 DNA: TGTGCCAGCAGTCGGGACAGCCTCTCCTATAATTCACCCCTCCACTTT.

The J gene is TRBJ2-3, the V gene TRBV6-1; TRBD1 might be the D (5 bases). Germline CDR1 and CDR2: MNHNS and SASEGT. The CDR3 runs to 13 residues. Trimming pared 6 bases from V and 0 bases from J, leaving 7 bases between. CDR3 coding DNA: TGTGCCAGCAGCTCAGGGAGCACAGATACGCAGTATTTT. This gives the protein CASSSGSTDTQYF.

The chain has TRBV11-2 and TRBJ2-1; TRBD2 is a possible D gene (5 bases). This CDR3 spans 15 amino acids. Trimming took 5 bases from V and 4 from J, leaving 15 bases between them. Germline values: CDR1 SGHAT, CDR2 FQNNGV. CDR3 loop: CASSPNRGLYNEQFF. As DNA, the CDR3 is TGTGCCAGCAGCCCGAATCGGGGTCTTTACAATGAGCAGTTCTTC.

For this clone: The same CDR3 is also encoded by other DNA sequences in this sample. The chain joins TRBV6-4 to TRBJ1-2; 12 bases agree with TRBD1. The V segment lost 2 bases and the J segment 8 bases; nucleotides outside the gene matches: 12. Germline CDR1 reads MRHNA; CDR2 reads SNTAGT. CDR3 size: 17 residues. The CDR3 bases are TGTGCCAGCAGTGACCCAAGACCGGGACAGGGGGCCTACGGCTACACCTTC. Encoded protein: CASSDPRPGQGAYGYTF.

The chain combines TRBV7-9 with TRBJ2-2; TRBD2 matches at 7 bases. CDR3 length equals 15 residues. The J segment lost 1 base and the V segment lost 6 bases, leaving 5 bases of the junction unmatched. Germline-derived CDR1 and CDR2 are SEHNR and FQNEAQ (reference sequence). CDR3 nucleotides: TGTGCCAGCAGTCCGGGACTACTGAACACCGGGGAGCTGTTTTTT. This gives the protein CASSPGLLNTGELFF.

The chain joins TRBV5-1 to TRBJ2-2; a weak D match, TRBD1 (5 bases). This CDR3 region has 15 residues. The V gene's germline CDR1 is SGHRS and CDR2 YFSETQ. V gave up 4 bases and J gave up 0 bases, with 10 bases separating them. The CDR3 sequence: CASSPVGPNTGELFF. DNA of the CDR3: TGCGCCAGCAGCCCTGTGGGGCCGAACACCGGGGAGCTGTTTTTT.